Each of the 31 T cell receptor beta chains below was sequenced from the same sample in a study of blood T cell repertoires in COVID-19. Sequencing was performed with immunoSEQ multiplex PCR; in TCRdb, only in-frame clones are kept and a portion is missing. The sample carries roughly 210,000 clones, 87% recorded once. The sequenced material came from PBMCs or T cells enriched from blood (not recorded which). These receptors originate from a young man in a cohort exposed to, infected with or recovered from COVID-19 (not recorded which).

The J gene is TRBJ1-1, the V gene TRBV12-3 or TRBV12-4; D not certain. This CDR3 region has 13 residues. V lost 3 bases to trimming and J lost 2 bases, with 7 bases between them. The CDR3 is CASSFGLNTEAFF. The DNA for the CDR3 is TGTGCCAGCAGTTTCGGGTTAAACACTGAAGCTTTCTTT.

The chain carries TRBV6-6 and TRBJ1-5, with TRBD1 as a possible D gene (5 bases). The germline V gene has CDR1 MNHNY and CDR2 SVGAGI (reference sequence). The V end lost 6 bases, the J end lost 0 bases, and 9 bases lay between the germline ends. The CDR3 totals 14 residues. The CDR3: CASRVDSSNQPQHF. The CDR3 nucleotides are TGTGCCAGCAGGGTAGACAGTAGCAATCAGCCCCAGCATTTT.

The table lists this clone with a count of one. The chain employs TRBV28 and TRBJ2-7; 9 nucleotides agree with TRBD2. Germline V gene data show CDR1 as MDHEN and CDR2 as SYDVKM. This CDR3 region has 15 residues. The V and J ends lost 5 bases and 3 bases, in that order; junction bases with no gene match: 8. The CDR3 bases are TGTGCCAGCAGTCCCAGAACGACTAGCGGCTACGAGCAGTACTTC. The encoded protein is CASSPRTTSGYEQYF.

The J gene is TRBJ2-7, the V gene TRBV7-8, with D possibly TRBD1 on 5 matching bases. CDR3 length equals 13 residues. V was trimmed by 5 bases and J by 0 bases, leaving 8 bases between them. Germline CDR1 and CDR2: SGHVS and FQNEAQ. The CDR3 sequence is CASSPDSSYEQYF. The CDR3 region has the DNA TGTGCCAGCAGCCCTGACAGCTCCTACGAGCAGTACTTC.

The chain's CDR3 is CASSFPGLSRNEQFF. CDR3 coding DNA: TGTGCCAGCAGTTTTCCGGGACTTAGCAGGAATGAGCAGTTCTTC. This sequence joins TRBV27 and TRBJ2-1; D possibly corresponds to TRBD2 (6 bases). The germline V gene encodes CDR1 MNHEY and CDR2 SMNVEV (reference sequence). Trimming cost V 3 bases and J 7 bases, with 16 bases left between them. This CDR3 comprises 15 residues.

This clone was seen repeatedly, ten times or more. This CDR3 is also generated by other DNA sequences in the sample. The CDR3 protein is CASSPGQRGADDVSQPQHF. For the CDR3, the DNA is TGCGCCAGCAGCCCGGGACAGAGGGGAGCCGATGATGTGTCTCAGCCCCAGCATTTT. The chain couples TRBV5-1 to TRBJ1-5, with 7 bases fitting TRBD1. From germline, CDR1 is SGHRS and CDR2 YFSETQ. V lost 4 bases, J lost 6 bases, and 22 bases stayed unmatched. This CDR3 is built from 19 residues.

This clone came up once. The J gene is TRBJ1-5, the V gene TRBV10-2; tentatively, D is TRBD1 (5 bases). Germline CDR1 and CDR2: WSHSY and SAAADI. Trimming removed 6 bases at V and 0 bases at J, with 9 bases between. The CDR3 has 14 residues. The CDR3 sequence is CASRVGVSNQPQHF. As DNA, the CDR3 is TGCGCCAGCAGGGTAGGGGTTAGCAATCAGCCCCAGCATTTT.

Regarding this clone: Other DNA sequences from this sample encode an identical CDR3 as well. This chain joins TRBV28 and TRBJ1-1, with 9 positions matching TRBD1. The CDR3 consists of 13 residues. V lost 6 bases, J lost 5 bases, and 4 bases stayed unmatched. Germline V CDR1 and CDR2: MDHEN, SYDVKM. The chain's CDR3 is CASSLDRGTEAFF. The CDR3 DNA follows: TGTGCCAGCAGCCTGGACAGGGGAACTGAAGCTTTCTTT.

The V call is TRBV6-1, the J call TRBJ2-7; D may be TRBD1 (7 bases). The germline V and J ends were trimmed by 2 bases and 13 bases, with 15 bases remaining between them. Germline CDR1 and CDR2: MNHNS and SASEGT. CDR3 length: 12 residues. In nucleotides, the CDR3 is TGTGCCAGCAGTGAATGGGGGGACAGCTTTTACTTC. Translating it yields CASSEWGDSFYF.

This sequence joins TRBV4-1 and TRBJ2-1; D unresolved. The germline V gene has CDR1 MGHRA and CDR2 YSYEKL. CDR3 length: 11 residues. V shed 1 base and J shed 9 bases, with 4 bases lying between them. CDR3 loop: CASSQVAEQFF. In DNA form, the CDR3 reads TGCGCCAGCAGCCAAGTAGCTGAGCAGTTCTTC.

For this clone: Other DNA sequences in the same sample also yield this CDR3. The chain carries TRBV6-5 and TRBJ2-7; TRBD1 matches at 7 bases. V lost 0 bases, J lost 1 base, and 3 bases stayed unmatched. CDR3 size: 15 residues. The V gene's germline CDR1 is MNHEY and CDR2 SVGAGI. Written as DNA, the CDR3 is TGTGCCAGCAGTTACTCAAGGGACAGTTCCTACGAGCAGTACTTC. This sequence encodes CASSYSRDSSYEQYF.

The chain recombines TRBV4-3 with TRBJ2-1; TRBD1 might be the D (6 bases). This CDR3 has 18 residues. CDR1 LGHNA and CDR2 YSLEER come from the germline V gene. Trimming pared 0 bases from V and 5 bases from J, leaving 20 bases between. In DNA, the CDR3 is TGCGCCAGCAGCCAAGAAAGGGCAAAGGGGGAATACGACAATGAGCAGTTCTTC. Its protein product is CASSQERAKGEYDNEQFF.

The rearrangement uses TRBV5-4 and TRBJ2-5; D is perhaps TRBD2 (6 bases). V was pared by 4 bases and J by 2 bases, with 15 bases between. The germline V gene encodes CDR1 SGHNT and CDR2 YYREEE (reference sequence). The CDR3 length is 15 residues. The CDR3 nucleotides read TGTGCCAGCAGCCGTGAACAGGACTATCAAGAGACCCAGTACTTC. Amino acid sequence: CASSREQDYQETQYF.

This CDR3 reads CASSLRGQETQYF. The CDR3, as DNA: TGCGCCAGCAGCCTTAGGGGGCAGGAGACCCAGTACTTC. V usage is TRBV4-1 and J usage is TRBJ2-5; TRBD1 matches 7 bases. This CDR3 contains 13 residues. Germline assignment: CDR1 MGHRA and CDR2 YSYEKL. With V trimmed by 4 bases and J by 5 bases, 4 bases remained unmatched.

This chain joins TRBV12-5 and TRBJ1-1, with D possibly being TRBD1 (5 bases). The V and J ends lost 3 bases and 0 bases respectively, with 20 bases between them. The germline V gene encodes CDR1 LGHNT and CDR2 FRNRAP. CDR3 length equals 18 residues. This CDR3 is CASGFGPTPGLLNTEAFF. The CDR3 DNA reads TGTGCTAGTGGTTTCGGTCCCACACCGGGACTCCTGAACACTGAAGCTTTCTTT.

The rearrangement joins TRBV24-1 to TRBJ2-4; D is ambiguous. Trimming took off 5 bases at V and 2 bases at J, with 9 bases between the two ends. The CDR3 runs 14 residues. Germline V gene lookup returns CDR1 KGHDR and CDR2 SFDVKD. This chain's CDR3 is CATSAGGSKNIQYF. CDR3 nucleotide sequence: TGTGCCACCAGTGCGGGTGGGTCCAAAAACATTCAGTACTTC.

The chain employs TRBV7-3 and TRBJ2-3; D possibly corresponds to TRBD2 (5 bases). V was clipped by 1 base and J by 3 bases, with 11 bases between them. This CDR3 has 15 amino acids. CDR1 and CDR2 from the germline V gene are SGHTA and FQGTGA. The CDR3 loop is CASSLRTGKTDTQYF. CDR3 bases: TGTGCCAGCAGCTTAAGGACCGGGAAGACAGATACGCAGTATTTT.

V and J are TRBV14 and TRBJ2-7, with 10 bases aligning to TRBD2. This CDR3 has 18 residues. CDR1 is SGHDN and CDR2 is FVKESK in the germline V gene. The V and J ends lost 3 bases and 3 bases, in that order; junction bases with no gene match: 14. The CDR3 is CASSHRNRWTSGNYEQYF. CDR3 DNA sequence: TGTGCCAGCAGCCACAGAAACCGATGGACTAGCGGCAACTACGAGCAGTACTTC.

DNA of the CDR3: TGTGCCAGCAGCTCCGCTACTTGGGATACGCAGTATTTT. It specifies CASSSATWDTQYF. This chain joins TRBV13 and TRBJ2-3; D uncertain. V lost 4 bases and J lost 6, with 11 bases in between. This CDR3 has 13 residues. Germline V CDR1 and CDR2: PRHDT, FYEKMQ (reference sequence).

This chain connects TRBV28 to TRBJ2-1; TRBD2 agrees at 16 bases. Trimming removed 5 bases from V and 2 bases from J; junction bases left unmatched: 6. Germline V lookup: CDR1 MDHEN, CDR2 SYDVKM. This CDR3 has 18 residues. Here the CDR3 reads CASSLGTSGRAPYNEQFF. CDR3 DNA sequence: TGTGCCAGCAGTCTTGGGACTAGCGGGAGGGCCCCCTACAATGAGCAGTTCTTC.

The rearrangement links TRBV5-5 to TRBJ1-2, with 9 bases that match TRBD1. This CDR3 is 15 amino acids long. Germline loops: CDR1 SGHKS, CDR2 YYEKEE (reference sequence). V gave up 6 bases and J gave up 5 bases; unmatched junction bases: 11. The CDR3 DNA reads TGTGCCAGCAACCCGGGACAGGGCTCCCCGTATGGCTACACCTTC. Protein sequence: CASNPGQGSPYGYTF.

V usage is TRBV11-3 and J usage is TRBJ2-5, with 9 bases matching TRBD1. Germline loops: CDR1 SGHNT, CDR2 YENEEA. CDR3 length equals 14 residues. V dropped 4 bases and J dropped 5; count of bases not matched to a gene: 5. This CDR3 is CASSSTGGQETQYF. The DNA for the CDR3 is TGTGCCAGCAGCTCAACAGGGGGCCAGGAGACCCAGTACTTC. The entire variable domain, with the rest obtained from reference TRBV11-3 and TRBJ2-5, is as follows: EAGVVQSPRYKIIEKKQPVAFWCNPISGHNTLYWYLQNLGQGPELLIRYENEEAVDDSQLPKDRFSAERLKGVDSTLKIQPAELGDSAVYLCASSSTGGQETQYFGPGTRLLVL.

In this sample, this clone turned up a few times. The gene calls are TRBV7-9 and TRBJ2-7; 7 bases map to TRBD1. Germline CDR1 is SEHNR and CDR2 is FQNEAQ (reference sequence). J gave up 5 bases and V 5 bases, and 9 bases lay outside the gene matches. The CDR3 is 14 residues long. In DNA, the CDR3 is TGTGCCAGCAGCCTCCCAGGGGGTATCCACGAGCAGTACTTC. Amino acid sequence: CASSLPGGIHEQYF.

The chain couples TRBV5-1 to TRBJ2-3; possible D gene TRBD1, 6 bases. V shed 1 base and J shed 0 bases, with 12 bases lying between them. The CDR3 is 16 residues long. Germline values: CDR1 SGHRS, CDR2 YFSETQ. DNA for the CDR3: TGCGCCAGCAGCTTGTTGGCTCAGGGGAGCACAGATACGCAGTATTTT. Translating it yields CASSLLAQGSTDTQYF. Variable domain in full (rest from reference TRBV5-1 and TRBJ2-3): KAGVTQTPRYLIKTRGQQVTLSCSPISGHRSVSWYQQTPGQGLQFLFEYFSETQRNKGNFPGRFSGRQFSNSRSEMNVSTLELGDSALYLCASSLLAQGSTDTQYFGPGTRLTVL.

V and J are TRBV5-6 and TRBJ2-1; 10 bases agree with TRBD1. Germline trimming cut 3 bases from V and 9 bases from J; bases unmatched to any gene: 9. Germline loops: CDR1 SGHDT, CDR2 YYEEEE. The CDR3 has 15 amino acids. CDR3 sequence: CASSYIGTGESEQFF. The CDR3 region has the DNA TGTGCCAGCAGCTATATAGGGACAGGGGAGAGTGAGCAGTTCTTC.

The rearrangement links TRBV29-1 to TRBJ1-1; D remains unclear. Germline CDR1 reads SQVTM; CDR2 reads ANQGSEA. The CDR3 has 12 amino acids. The V and J ends lost 3 bases and 8 bases respectively, with 13 bases between them. For the CDR3, the DNA is TGCAGCGTTGACAGAATGCCCGGGGAAGCTTTCTTT. This gives the protein CSVDRMPGEAFF.

This rearrangement joins TRBV6-5 to TRBJ2-6; D is perhaps TRBD1 (6 bases). The V gene's germline CDR1 is MNHEY and CDR2 SVGAGI. The CDR3 contains 15 residues. Trimming cost V 0 bases and J 4 bases, with 7 bases left between them. The CDR3 DNA follows: TGTGCCAGCAGTTACTCGGGGGCAGGGGCCAACGTCCTGACTTTC. As protein: CASSYSGAGANVLTF.

The rearrangement uses TRBV5-4 and TRBJ2-3; weak D call: TRBD2 (6 bases). Trimming removed 2 bases at V and 6 bases at J, with 19 bases between. Germline V gene lookup returns CDR1 SGHNT and CDR2 YYREEE (reference sequence). The CDR3 covers 16 residues. DNA of the CDR3: TGTGCCAGCAGCTTTCAAGGACGAGCGGGCGGTGATACGCAGTATTTT. It specifies CASSFQGRAGGDTQYF.

J is TRBJ1-6 and V is TRBV21-1; the D call of TRBD1 is as the table states it, not checked on the DNA. TRBV21-1 is tagged as a pseudogene. The CDR3 contains 17 residues. The CDR3: CASTGRLMADRGSPLHF. The CDR3 nucleotides read TGTGCCAGCACCGGTCGACTTATGGCGGACAGGGGTTCACCCCTCCACTTT.

V gene TRBV5-6 combines with J gene TRBJ2-7; D not certain. There are 13 residues in the CDR3. Germline V CDR1 and CDR2: SGHDT, YYEEEE. Trimming removed 0 bases at V and 7 bases at J, with 11 bases between. The CDR3 region has the DNA TGTGCCAGCAGCTTGGCCCTTGCGAAAGAGCAGTACTTC. It specifies CASSLALAKEQYF.

The CDR3 bases are TGTGCCAGCAGCTTGTATCGGACGGGGGGGACAAACACTGAAGCTTTCTTT. Translating gives CASSLYRTGGTNTEAFF. The chain combines TRBV5-6 with TRBJ1-1; weak D call: TRBD1 (6 bases). CDR1 and CDR2 from the germline V gene are SGHDT and YYEEEE. The V and J ends lost 1 base and 2 bases respectively, with 18 bases between them. This CDR3 has 17 amino acids.